This T cell receptor (beta chain) emerged from a study of radiotherapy plus CTLA-4 blockade in lung cancer. Turning to the study itself: Among enrolled patients, roughly 20% responded and about 30% achieved disease control. The study, taken as a whole, reports: In blood, early T cell clone dynamics reportedly predicted response best, together with interferon-beta. Blood TCR clones of tumor origin expanded after radiotherapy plus ipilimumab.

This CDR3 contains 15 residues. The V end was cut by 4 bases, the J end by 5 bases, with 15 bases between. Germline V gives CDR1 SGDLS, CDR2 YYNGEE. Here immunoSEQ multiplex PCR was the method, and the copy in TCRdb shows in-frame clones only, minus some. The sample consists of 60,000 to 65,000 clones, 77% of them appearing once. Turning to this clone: Its antigen is undetermined.

The chain carries TRBV9 and TRBJ2-2, with D perhaps TRBD2 (6 bases). Sequenced here: peripheral blood, sampled from a patient treated with radiotherapy plus ipilimumab. The receptor was isolated from a human donor with non-small cell lung cancer who had a complete response to radiotherapy plus ipilimumab. The CDR3 reads CASSPSPGETGELFF. Here the CDR3 DNA reads TGTGCCAGCAGCCCCTCTCCGGGGGAGACCGGGGAGCTGTTTTTT. Supplemented by reference TRBV9 and TRBJ2-2, the full variable domain reads DSGVTQTPKHLITATGQRVTLRCSPRSGDLSVYWYQQSLDQGLQFLIQYYNGEERAKGNILERFSAQQFPDLHSELNLSSLELGDSALYFCASSPSPGETGELFFGEGSRLTVL.